These 25 T cell receptor beta chains were all obtained from the same sample, sequenced in a study of T cell responses to AZD1222 COVID-19 vaccine. The method was immunoSEQ multiplex PCR; TCRdb's version includes in-frame clones alone and lacks a portion of them. The data contain around 200,000 clones, 80% to 95% of them seen just once; the ten biggest clones take up roughly 3.8%. The source was peripheral blood, collected on day 0 of AZD1222 vaccination. The receptors here all came from an adult in good health.

The J gene is TRBJ1-1, the V gene TRBV6-5, with D possibly TRBD1 on 6 matching bases. Germline V CDR1 and CDR2: MNHEY, SVGAGI. With 6 bases removed from V and 1 base from J, the gap between germline ends came to 15 bases. This CDR3 has 15 amino acids. CDR3 region: CASSGVWGANTEAFF. Written as DNA, the CDR3 is TGTGCCAGCAGCGGGGTGTGGGGGGCGAACACTGAAGCTTTCTTT.

A word on this clone: This same CDR3 is encoded by further DNA sequences in the sample. The CDR3 DNA is TGTGCCAGCAGTGAAGACAGGGGGGGGTACAATGAGCAGTTCTTC. Protein product: CASSEDRGGYNEQFF. This sequence joins TRBV6-1 and TRBJ2-1; possibly TRBD1 for D (8 bases). Trimming removed 1 base at V and 4 bases at J, with 11 bases between. The CDR3 loop spans 15 amino acids. Germline V gene lookup returns CDR1 MNHNS and CDR2 SASEGT.

The chain uses TRBV6-5 and TRBJ1-5; D uncertain. Germline V lookup: CDR1 MNHEY, CDR2 SVGAGI. This CDR3 is built from 13 residues. V was cut by 1 base and J by 4 bases, with 5 bases left in between. The CDR3: CASSYLGNQPQHF. As DNA, the CDR3 is TGTGCCAGCAGTTACTTAGGGAATCAGCCCCAGCATTTT.

A note on this clone: The sample has other DNA sequences that encode this CDR3 too. The chain combines TRBV11-3 with TRBJ2-3; 10 nucleotides agree with TRBD2. With V trimmed by 3 bases and J by 0 bases, 0 bases remained unmatched. The CDR3 consists of 15 residues. The germline V gene encodes CDR1 SGHNT and CDR2 YENEEA. The CDR3 is CASSLGLASTDTQYF. CDR3 in DNA: TGTGCCAGCAGCTTGGGACTAGCGAGCACAGATACGCAGTATTTT.

A word on this clone: This same CDR3 is encoded by further DNA sequences in the sample. V is TRBV18 and J is TRBJ2-3; D is unresolved. Germline V gene data show CDR1 as KGHSH and CDR2 as LQKENI. This CDR3 is built from 12 residues. V lost 2 bases and J 6 bases, leaving 6 bases between the germline ends. The CDR3 reads CASSPLADTQYF. CDR3 DNA sequence: TGTGCCAGCTCACCATTGGCGGATACGCAGTATTTT.

The V gene is TRBV5-8, the J gene TRBJ1-2; D unclear. V was pared by 5 bases and J by 4 bases, with 9 bases between. This CDR3 is 12 amino acids long. Germline assignment: CDR1 SGHTS and CDR2 YDEGEE. The CDR3 reads CASRPPAYGYTF. The CDR3 DNA is TGTGCCAGCAGACCGCCCGCCTATGGCTACACCTTC.

The genes are TRBV5-1 and TRBJ2-7; possibly TRBD1 for D (6 bases). Germline V gives CDR1 SGHRS, CDR2 YFSETQ. The CDR3 totals 13 residues. Trimming left V 4 bases short and J 4 bases short, with 12 bases between. The CDR3 spells CASSPRTVYEQYF. The DNA of the CDR3 is TGCGCCAGCAGCCCCCGGACAGTTTACGAGCAGTACTTC.

The chain uses TRBV5-1 and TRBJ2-2, with TRBD2 identical over 9 bases. The CDR3 loop spans 16 amino acids. V shed 1 base and J 3 bases; nucleotides not matched to a gene: 4. Germline CDR1 and CDR2: SGHRS and YFSETQ. The CDR3 spells CASSLSSGGHTGELFF. The DNA for the CDR3 is TGCGCCAGCAGCTTGAGTAGCGGGGGCCACACCGGGGAGCTGTTTTTT.

This clone was seen only once. V is TRBV7-2 and J is TRBJ2-3; maybe TRBD1 (5 bases). The CDR3 sequence is 12 residues long. CDR1 and CDR2 (germline): SGHTA, FQGNSA. Trimming took 5 bases from V and 8 from J, leaving 11 bases between them. In nucleotides, the CDR3 is TGTGCCAGCAGCGTAAATCAGGGTACGCAGTATTTT. This gives the protein CASSVNQGTQYF.

This rearrangement joins TRBV28 to TRBJ1-1; maybe TRBD1 (6 bases). This CDR3 has 15 amino acids. CDR1 is MDHEN and CDR2 is SYDVKM in the germline V gene. Trimming took 3 bases from V and 9 from J, leaving 20 bases between them. The CDR3 bases are TGTGCCAGCAGTTTTCCGCACTCGGACAGATGGCAAGCTTTCTTT. It encodes CASSFPHSDRWQAFF.

The chain combines TRBV5-1 with TRBJ2-7; unclear D gene. The V end lost 4 bases, the J end lost 4 bases, and 18 bases lay between the germline ends. The length of the CDR3 is 15 residues. Germline V lookup: CDR1 SGHRS, CDR2 YFSETQ. The CDR3 here is CASSLRPEVVYEQYF. CDR3 nucleotide sequence: TGCGCCAGCAGCCTACGACCCGAAGTAGTTTACGAGCAGTACTTC.

This sequence joins TRBV2 and TRBJ2-7, with 8 bases lining up with TRBD2. Germline V gene data show CDR1 as SNHLY and CDR2 as FYNNEI. The CDR3 covers 14 residues. CDR3: CATVQGREGYEQYF. The CDR3 coding sequence is TGTGCGACCGTGCAGGGCCGGGAGGGGTACGAGCAGTACTTC.

This clone was detected ten times or more. This chain connects TRBV2 to TRBJ1-2, with D unresolved. Per germline, CDR1 SNHLY and CDR2 FYNNEI. This CDR3 has 13 amino acids. V lost 1 base and J lost 4, with 7 bases in between. The CDR3 is CASSEGMTYGYTF. The CDR3 DNA reads TGTGCCAGCAGTGAAGGGATGACCTATGGCTACACCTTC.

The gene calls are TRBV18 and TRBJ1-3, with TRBD1 matching 8 bases. The CDR3 loop spans 17 amino acids. V lost 3 bases to trimming and J lost 4 bases; unmatched junction nucleotides: 11. Germline CDR1 and CDR2: KGHSH and LQKENI. The CDR3 here is CASSPTKTGGRGNTIYF. CDR3 bases: TGTGCCAGCTCACCTACCAAAACAGGGGGGAGAGGAAACACCATATATTTT.

The chain has TRBV11-2 and TRBJ2-5; D gene uncertain. V was pared by 7 bases and J by 4 bases, with 16 bases between. The germline V gene has CDR1 SGHAT and CDR2 FQNNGV. This CDR3 has 14 residues. The CDR3 is CASTIGPYGETQYF. The CDR3, as DNA: TGTGCCAGCACCATTGGACCGTACGGAGAGACCCAGTACTTC.

The rearrangement links TRBV7-9 to TRBJ1-2, with TRBD1 identical over 9 bases. CDR1 and CDR2 from the germline V gene are SEHNR and FQNEAQ (reference sequence). The CDR3 contains 16 residues. Trimming cost V 3 bases and J 3 bases; bases outside gene matches: 8. Here the CDR3 DNA reads TGTGCCAGCAGCTTTACGAGGGGGACAGGGCACTATGGCTACACCTTC. Amino acids: CASSFTRGTGHYGYTF. The variable domain in full, completed from reference TRBV7-9 and TRBJ1-2, reads DTGVSQNPRHKITKRGQNVTFRCDPISEHNRLYWYRQTLGQGPEFLTYFQNEAQLEKSRLLSDRFSAERPKGSFSTLEIQRTEQGDSAMYLCASSFTRGTGHYGYTFGSGTRLTVV.

The V and J genes are TRBV4-1 and TRBJ2-6, with D perhaps TRBD1 (5 bases). V lost 3 bases and J 4 bases, leaving 10 bases between the germline ends. The CDR3 is 15 amino acids. In germline, CDR1 is MGHRA, CDR2 YSYEKL. The CDR3: CASSQVGVGANVLTF. CDR3 nucleotides: TGCGCCAGCAGCCAGGTAGGGGTAGGGGCCAACGTCCTGACTTTC.

V gene TRBV6-5 combines with J gene TRBJ1-1; 7 bases map to TRBD1. Germline V gene sequence: CDR1 MNHEY, CDR2 SVGAGI. J lost 5 bases, V lost 7 bases, and 13 bases had no gene match. The CDR3 runs to 15 residues. Here the CDR3 DNA reads TGTGCCAGCACGACCGCGGAGAGGGGGCGTACTGAAGCTTTCTTT. It encodes CASTTAERGRTEAFF.

V is TRBV6-5 and J is TRBJ1-5; D uncertain. Germline lookup yields CDR1 MNHEY and CDR2 SVGAGI. V lost 8 bases and J 3 bases, leaving 11 bases between the germline ends. The CDR3 sequence is 13 residues long. This CDR3 reads CASRGQPNQPQHF. The CDR3 nucleotides read TGTGCCAGCCGCGGCCAGCCCAATCAGCCCCAGCATTTT.

This chain uses TRBV29-1 with TRBJ1-5; possibly TRBD1 for D (5 bases). CDR3 length equals 13 residues. CDR1 SQVTM and CDR2 ANQGSEA come from the germline V gene. V shed 3 bases and J shed 3 bases, with 9 bases lying between them. In DNA, the CDR3 is TGCAGCGTTGACGCAGGGTTCAATCAGCCCCAGCATTTT. It codes for CSVDAGFNQPQHF.

The V call is TRBV5-1, the J call TRBJ2-1, with 7 bases identical to TRBD1. The CDR3 extends over 17 amino acids. Losses at the gene ends were 3 bases for V and 3 bases for J; bases not matched to a gene: 12. In germline, CDR1 is SGHRS, CDR2 YFSETQ. CDR3 amino acids: CASSYMGRQGVYNEQFF. The CDR3 DNA reads as TGCGCCAGCAGCTACATGGGGAGACAGGGCGTCTACAATGAGCAGTTCTTC.

The rearrangement joins TRBV19 to TRBJ1-1; D not resolved. Germline-derived CDR1 and CDR2 are LNHDA and SQIVND (reference sequence). V gave up 3 bases and J gave up 0 bases, with 8 bases separating them. The CDR3 length is 14 residues. The CDR3 loop is CASSIGRLNTEAFF. CDR3 coding DNA: TGTGCCAGTAGTATCGGACGTCTGAACACTGAAGCTTTCTTT.

The V gene is TRBV6-2 or TRBV6-3, the J gene TRBJ2-5; TRBD2 matches 9 bases. Germline V gene lookup returns CDR1 MNHEY and CDR2 SVGEGT. J lost 6 bases, V lost 5 bases, and 10 bases had no gene match. The CDR3 length is 15 residues. CDR3 protein: CASSPRFSGGQTQYF. The CDR3 nucleotides are TGTGCCAGCAGTCCCCGATTTAGCGGGGGTCAGACCCAGTACTTC.

The V call is TRBV7-9, the J call TRBJ2-1; 12 bases fit TRBD2. Per the germline V gene, CDR1 is SEHNR and CDR2 is FQNEAQ (reference sequence). The CDR3 loop spans 15 amino acids. J lost 7 bases, V lost 4 bases, and 5 bases had no gene match. The CDR3 here is CASSSTSGSTNEQFF. The DNA for the CDR3 is TGTGCCAGCAGCTCGACTAGCGGGAGTACGAATGAGCAGTTCTTC.

The V call is TRBV5-4, the J call TRBJ2-1; 14 bases align to TRBD2. V was clipped by 4 bases and J by 5 bases; unmatched bases: 2. The CDR3 extends over 15 amino acids. Germline assignment: CDR1 SGHNT and CDR2 YYREEE (reference sequence). CDR3 amino acids: CASSRGLAGDNEQFF. The CDR3 DNA reads as TGTGCCAGCAGCAGGGGACTAGCGGGGGACAATGAGCAGTTCTTC.